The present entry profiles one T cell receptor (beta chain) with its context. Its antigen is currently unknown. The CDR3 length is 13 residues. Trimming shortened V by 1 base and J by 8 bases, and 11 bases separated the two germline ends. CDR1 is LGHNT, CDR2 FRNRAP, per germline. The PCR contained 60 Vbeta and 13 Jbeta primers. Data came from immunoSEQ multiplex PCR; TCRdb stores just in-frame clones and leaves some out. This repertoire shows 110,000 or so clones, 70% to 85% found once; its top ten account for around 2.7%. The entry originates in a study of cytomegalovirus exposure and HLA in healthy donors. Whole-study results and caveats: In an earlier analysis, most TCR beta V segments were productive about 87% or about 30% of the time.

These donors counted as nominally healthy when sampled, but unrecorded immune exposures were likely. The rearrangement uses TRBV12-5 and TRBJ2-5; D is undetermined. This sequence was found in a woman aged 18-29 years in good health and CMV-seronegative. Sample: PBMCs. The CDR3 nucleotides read TGTGCTAGTGGTTTGGGACTGGTTCGAACCCAGTACTTC. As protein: CASGLGLVRTQYF.